This T cell receptor (beta chain) was captured in a study of shared clonotypes between healthy human individuals. CDR3 length equals 14 residues. V shed 2 bases and J 2 bases; nucleotides not matched to a gene: 3. The germline V gene has CDR1 WNHNN and CDR2 SYGVQD (reference sequence). Using immunoSEQ multiplex PCR, the repertoire was profiled, and TCRdb retains in-frame clones only, with some absent. The table lists about 2.4 million clones, 93% of them singletons. Comment on this clone: In the same sample, other DNA sequences code for this CDR3.

The chain uses TRBV10-1 and TRBJ2-7; 7 bases match TRBD2. The sequenced material came from naive CD4+ T cells from PBMCs. Subset noted: CD45RA+ positively selected. This TCR was sampled from a man between 18 and 35 years old in good health. Some clones in this sample may be carry-over from other donors' samples. The DNA of the CDR3 is TGCGCCAGCAGTGAGAGCGGGACTACCTACGAGCAGTACTTC. Its translation is CASSESGTTYEQYF.